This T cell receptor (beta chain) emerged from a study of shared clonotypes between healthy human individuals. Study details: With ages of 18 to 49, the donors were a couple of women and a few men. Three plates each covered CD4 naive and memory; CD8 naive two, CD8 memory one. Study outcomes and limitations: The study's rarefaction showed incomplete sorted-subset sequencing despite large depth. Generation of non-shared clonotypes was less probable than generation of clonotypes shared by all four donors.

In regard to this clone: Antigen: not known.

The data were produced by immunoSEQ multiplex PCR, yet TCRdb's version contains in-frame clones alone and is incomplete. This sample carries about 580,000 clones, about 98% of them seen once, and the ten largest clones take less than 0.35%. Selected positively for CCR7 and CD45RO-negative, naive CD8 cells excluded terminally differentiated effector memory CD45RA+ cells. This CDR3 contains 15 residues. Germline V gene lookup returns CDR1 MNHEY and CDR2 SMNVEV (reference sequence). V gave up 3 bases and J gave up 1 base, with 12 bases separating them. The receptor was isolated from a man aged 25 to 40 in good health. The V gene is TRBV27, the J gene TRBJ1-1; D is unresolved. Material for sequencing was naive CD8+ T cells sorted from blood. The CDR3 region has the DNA TGTGCCAGCAGTTTCGGCACTTTGGGGAACACTGAAGCTTTCTTT. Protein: CASSFGTLGNTEAFF.